This is a list of T cell receptor beta chains from one sample in a study of T cells after yellow fever vaccination. In TCRdb, the 5' RACE reads were re-called with MiXCR into one record per CDR3 protein. Among a few hundred thousand distinct CDR3 sequences listed, over 3.5% were seen once. Specimen: PBMCs, collected 5 days after the yellow fever booster vaccination. The source is a man between 18 and 29 years old who received the YFV17D yellow fever vaccine. Both conserved end residues are part of each CDR3. The order of the fields is D gene, J gene, clone size, V gene, CDR3 protein, CDR3 DNA. A D gene is named only where the DNA matches it firmly. Not every row has a clone size; where given, it reads once, few, many or a size class.

D gene: TRBD1; J gene: TRBJ1-1; clone size: many; V gene: TRBV20-1; CDR3 protein: CSADRGPDTEAFF; CDR3 DNA: TGCAGTGCGGACAGGGGGCCGGACACTGAAGCTTTCTTT
D gene: NA; J gene: TRBJ2-1; clone size: many; V gene: TRBV5-4; CDR3 protein: CASSLVVNEQFF; CDR3 DNA: TGTGCCAGCAGCTTGGTAGTGAATGAGCAGTTCTTC
D gene: NA; J gene: TRBJ1-4; clone size: NA; V gene: TRBV7-8; CDR3 protein: CASSLAGGAREKLFF; CDR3 DNA: TGTGCCAGCAGCTTAGCGGGGGGGGCGCGTGAAAAACTGTTTTTT
D gene: TRBD1; J gene: TRBJ2-2; clone size: NA; V gene: TRBV11-2; CDR3 protein: CASSPFIARGTGGSGELFF; CDR3 DNA: TGTGCAAGCAGCCCCTTCATCGCCAGGGGGACAGGGGGCTCCGGGGAGCTGTTTTTT
D gene: NA; J gene: TRBJ1-1; clone size: many; V gene: TRBV11-2; CDR3 protein: CASSLVQSTEAFF; CDR3 DNA: TGTGCCAGCAGCTTAGTTCAGAGCACTGAAGCTTTCTTT
D gene: TRBD2; J gene: TRBJ2-1; clone size: many; V gene: TRBV7-2; CDR3 protein: CASSLGGGITNEQFF; CDR3 DNA: TGTGCCAGCAGCTTAGGCGGGGGGATTACCAATGAGCAGTTCTTC
D gene: TRBD1; J gene: TRBJ1-6; clone size: few; V gene: TRBV2; CDR3 protein: CASRLQGSSPLHF; CDR3 DNA: TGTGCCAGCAGACTACAGGGGAGTTCACCCCTCCACTTT
D gene: TRBD2; J gene: TRBJ2-3; clone size: few; V gene: TRBV5-4; CDR3 protein: CASSTRLASTDTQYF; CDR3 DNA: TGTGCCAGCAGCACCAGACTAGCGAGCACAGATACGCAGTATTTT
D gene: NA; J gene: TRBJ1-1; clone size: many; V gene: TRBV27; CDR3 protein: CASSFDRDTEAFF; CDR3 DNA: TGTGCCAGCAGTTTTGACAGAGACACTGAAGCTTTCTTT
D gene: NA; J gene: TRBJ1-4; clone size: NA; V gene: TRBV20-1; CDR3 protein: CSARGNNSPWGEKLFF; CDR3 DNA: TGCAGTGCTAGGGGAAACAACAGTCCCTGGGGTGAAAAACTGTTTTTT
D gene: NA; J gene: TRBJ1-6; clone size: NA; V gene: TRBV23-1; CDR3 protein: CASSQFPGALHF; CDR3 DNA: TGCGCCAGCAGTCAATTTCCCGGGGCCCTCCACTTT
D gene: TRBD2; J gene: TRBJ2-7; clone size: few; V gene: TRBV5-1; CDR3 protein: CASSLGSGGIEQYF; CDR3 DNA: TGCGCCAGCAGCTTGGGAAGCGGGGGGATCGAGCAGTACTTC
D gene: NA; J gene: TRBJ2-2; clone size: few; V gene: TRBV5-1; CDR3 protein: CASRPIPTETGELFF; CDR3 DNA: TGCGCCAGCCGCCCAATACCCACAGAAACCGGGGAGCTGTTTTTT
D gene: NA; J gene: TRBJ2-7; clone size: many; V gene: TRBV18; CDR3 protein: CASGTETYEQYF; CDR3 DNA: TGTGCCAGCGGGACGGAGACCTACGAGCAGTACTTC
D gene: NA; J gene: TRBJ1-5; clone size: few; V gene: TRBV7-8; CDR3 protein: CASSLGDTSPQHF; CDR3 DNA: TGTGCCAGCAGCTTAGGGGACACGAGTCCCCAGCATTTT
D gene: TRBD1; J gene: TRBJ1-3; clone size: few; V gene: TRBV5-6; CDR3 protein: CASSLRPSGGSGNTIYF; CDR3 DNA: TGTGCCAGCAGCTTACGCCCATCAGGGGGCTCAGGAAACACCATATATTTT
D gene: TRBD1; J gene: TRBJ2-7; clone size: NA; V gene: TRBV7-2; CDR3 protein: CASSLDRGYNEQYF; CDR3 DNA: TGTGCCAGCAGCTTAGACAGGGGGTACAACGAGCAGTACTTC
D gene: TRBD1; J gene: TRBJ1-2; clone size: NA; V gene: TRBV28; CDR3 protein: CASSLVGTVYGYTF; CDR3 DNA: TGTGCCAGCAGTTTGGTAGGGACAGTCTATGGCTACACCTTC
D gene: NA; J gene: TRBJ2-5; clone size: NA; V gene: TRBV20-1; CDR3 protein: CSARGPRASVETQYF; CDR3 DNA: TGCAGTGCTAGAGGCCCCCGGGCTAGCGTAGAGACCCAGTACTTC
D gene: NA; J gene: TRBJ2-1; clone size: many; V gene: TRBV5-1; CDR3 protein: CASSSGHNEQFF; CDR3 DNA: TGCGCCAGCAGCTCAGGGCACAATGAGCAGTTCTTC
D gene: NA; J gene: TRBJ1-4; clone size: few; V gene: TRBV7-2; CDR3 protein: CASAVAPTNEKLFF; CDR3 DNA: TGTGCCAGCGCCGTGGCCCCAACTAATGAAAAACTGTTTTTT
D gene: NA; J gene: TRBJ1-2; clone size: NA; V gene: TRBV5-1; CDR3 protein: CASSLDPAGPCGYTF; CDR3 DNA: TGCGCCAGCAGCTTGGACCCCGCAGGGCCCTGTGGCTACACCTTC
D gene: NA; J gene: TRBJ1-2; clone size: few; V gene: TRBV10-3; CDR3 protein: CAISENSDYGYTF; CDR3 DNA: TGTGCCATCAGTGAGAACTCGGACTATGGCTACACCTTC
D gene: NA; J gene: TRBJ2-3; clone size: many; V gene: TRBV7-6; CDR3 protein: CASSLPPERTDTQYF; CDR3 DNA: TGTGCCAGCAGCCTTCCCCCGGAGCGCACAGATACGCAGTATTTT
D gene: NA; J gene: TRBJ1-6; clone size: NA; V gene: TRBV7-2; CDR3 protein: CASSFYPFGYNSPLHF; CDR3 DNA: TGTGCCAGCAGCTTCTATCCATTCGGCTATAATTCACCCCTCCACTTT
D gene: NA; J gene: TRBJ2-5; clone size: many; V gene: TRBV20-1; CDR3 protein: CSAREVRGQETQYF; CDR3 DNA: TGCAGTGCTAGAGAGGTGCGGGGCCAAGAGACCCAGTACTTC
D gene: NA; J gene: TRBJ1-1; clone size: NA; V gene: TRBV10-3; CDR3 protein: CAIQRGPNTEAFF; CDR3 DNA: TGTGCCATACAGCGCGGACCGAACACTGAAGCTTTCTTT
D gene: NA; J gene: TRBJ1-1; clone size: NA; V gene: TRBV20-1; CDR3 protein: CSVPWRTEAFF; CDR3 DNA: TGCAGTGTCCCGTGGCGAACTGAAGCTTTCTTT
D gene: TRBD2; J gene: TRBJ2-3; clone size: NA; V gene: TRBV10-3; CDR3 protein: CASRGEPDTQYF; CDR3 DNA: TGTGCCTCACGGGGGGAGCCAGATACGCAGTATTTT
D gene: NA; J gene: TRBJ2-3; clone size: NA; V gene: TRBV12-3/TRBV12-4; CDR3 protein: CASSFEGGPADTQYF; CDR3 DNA: TGTGCCAGCAGTTTCGAGGGGGGGCCGGCAGATACGCAGTATTTT
D gene: NA; J gene: TRBJ2-5; clone size: NA; V gene: TRBV5-1; CDR3 protein: CASTIGRAGYFGETQYF; CDR3 DNA: TGCGCCAGCACCATCGGTAGGGCAGGGTACTTTGGAGAGACCCAGTACTTC
D gene: NA; J gene: TRBJ1-2; clone size: NA; V gene: TRBV6-5; CDR3 protein: CASSYSSNSHYGYTF; CDR3 DNA: TGTGCCAGCAGTTACTCGTCGAACAGTCACTATGGCTACACCTTC
D gene: NA; J gene: TRBJ2-5; clone size: NA; V gene: TRBV29-1; CDR3 protein: CSVCEGETQYF; CDR3 DNA: TGCAGCGTCTGCGAGGGGGAGACCCAGTACTTC
D gene: NA; J gene: TRBJ1-4; clone size: few; V gene: TRBV5-6; CDR3 protein: CASSPGWYREKLFF; CDR3 DNA: TGTGCCAGCAGCCCAGGGTGGTATCGGGAAAAACTGTTTTTT
D gene: NA; J gene: TRBJ2-5; clone size: few; V gene: TRBV5-1; CDR3 protein: CASNRRPRGLGQETQYF; CDR3 DNA: TGCGCCAGCAACCGGAGGCCCAGGGGTTTGGGCCAAGAGACCCAGTACTTC
D gene: NA; J gene: TRBJ1-5; clone size: NA; V gene: TRBV7-3; CDR3 protein: CASSSYGGQPQHF; CDR3 DNA: TGTGCCAGCAGCTCGTATGGAGGTCAGCCCCAGCATTTT
D gene: TRBD2; J gene: TRBJ2-5; clone size: NA; V gene: TRBV4-1; CDR3 protein: CASSQEGVLAGGQDQETQYF; CDR3 DNA: TGCGCCAGCAGCCAAGAAGGGGTACTAGCGGGGGGCCAAGACCAAGAGACCCAGTACTTC
D gene: TRBD2; J gene: TRBJ2-3; clone size: NA; V gene: TRBV29-1; CDR3 protein: CSVDGGGSEGTDTQYF; CDR3 DNA: TGCAGCGTTGACGGGGGGGGTTCGGAAGGGACAGATACGCAGTATTTT
D gene: NA; J gene: TRBJ2-3; clone size: few; V gene: TRBV15; CDR3 protein: CATSKRGGGTDTQYF; CDR3 DNA: TGTGCCACCAGCAAACGGGGCGGGGGCACAGATACGCAGTATTTT
D gene: TRBD2; J gene: TRBJ2-3; clone size: NA; V gene: TRBV5-5; CDR3 protein: CASRNLGGNTQYF; CDR3 DNA: TGTGCCAGCAGGAATCTGGGGGGGAATACGCAGTATTTT
D gene: NA; J gene: TRBJ2-7; clone size: few; V gene: TRBV7-9; CDR3 protein: CASSSGEYEQYF; CDR3 DNA: TGTGCCAGCAGCTCGGGAGAATACGAGCAGTACTTC
D gene: NA; J gene: TRBJ1-2; clone size: few; V gene: TRBV7-2; CDR3 protein: CASSTLQGPSRGYTF; CDR3 DNA: TGTGCCAGCAGCACCTTACAGGGCCCCAGCCGCGGCTACACCTTC
D gene: TRBD2; J gene: TRBJ2-6; clone size: few; V gene: TRBV14; CDR3 protein: CASSPRTSGVGYSGANVLTF; CDR3 DNA: TGTGCCAGCAGCCCCCGGACTAGCGGGGTAGGTTATTCTGGGGCCAACGTCCTGACTTTC
D gene: NA; J gene: TRBJ1-1; clone size: many; V gene: TRBV9; CDR3 protein: CASSVDGAVGRFAFF; CDR3 DNA: TGTGCCAGCAGCGTAGACGGGGCGGTAGGTCGATTTGCTTTCTTT
D gene: TRBD1; J gene: TRBJ2-3; clone size: NA; V gene: TRBV7-3; CDR3 protein: CASSRGTGGTDTQYF; CDR3 DNA: TGTGCCAGCAGCCGCGGGACAGGGGGCACAGATACGCAGTATTTT
D gene: NA; J gene: TRBJ1-5; clone size: NA; V gene: TRBV4-1; CDR3 protein: CASSHSEQGDPQHF; CDR3 DNA: TGCGCCAGCAGCCACTCTGAACAAGGGGACCCCCAGCATTTT
D gene: NA; J gene: TRBJ1-2; clone size: few; V gene: TRBV5-4; CDR3 protein: CASGLLGLYGYTF; CDR3 DNA: TGTGCCAGCGGCCTACTCGGGCTCTATGGCTACACCTTC
D gene: TRBD1; J gene: TRBJ2-2; clone size: many; V gene: TRBV6-2/TRBV6-3; CDR3 protein: CASSWGQGASTGELFF; CDR3 DNA: TGTGCCAGCAGTTGGGGACAGGGGGCGTCCACCGGGGAGCTGTTTTTT
D gene: NA; J gene: TRBJ1-6; clone size: many; V gene: TRBV7-2; CDR3 protein: CASSLVGGARDSPLHF; CDR3 DNA: TGTGCCAGCAGCTTAGTCGGGGGCGCGAGGGATTCACCCCTCCACTTT
D gene: TRBD2; J gene: TRBJ2-1; clone size: many; V gene: TRBV10-3; CDR3 protein: CAISRAGTPRSGEQFF; CDR3 DNA: TGTGCCATCAGCCGAGCGGGGACCCCCCGATCCGGAGAGCAGTTCTTC
D gene: NA; J gene: TRBJ2-3; clone size: many; V gene: TRBV6-2/TRBV6-3; CDR3 protein: CASSYSSLVADTQYF; CDR3 DNA: TGTGCCAGCAGTTACTCCTCTCTAGTAGCGGATACGCAGTATTTT
D gene: NA; J gene: TRBJ1-2; clone size: few; V gene: TRBV7-9; CDR3 protein: CASSLVRGEYGYTF; CDR3 DNA: TGTGCCAGCAGCTTAGTTCGGGGGGAGTATGGCTACACCTTC
D gene: NA; J gene: TRBJ2-7; clone size: many; V gene: TRBV7-9; CDR3 protein: CASSWTQSYEQYF; CDR3 DNA: TGTGCCAGCAGTTGGACCCAGTCCTACGAGCAGTACTTC
D gene: NA; J gene: TRBJ2-2; clone size: few; V gene: TRBV9; CDR3 protein: CASSVRVSGELFF; CDR3 DNA: TGTGCCAGCAGCGTTCGGGTTAGCGGGGAGCTGTTTTTT
D gene: TRBD2; J gene: TRBJ2-3; clone size: NA; V gene: TRBV19; CDR3 protein: CASSRLAGGITDTQYF; CDR3 DNA: TGTGCCAGTAGTCGACTAGCGGGGGGTATCACAGATACGCAGTATTTT
D gene: NA; J gene: TRBJ1-4; clone size: few; V gene: TRBV10-3; CDR3 protein: CAISESGRRNEKLFF; CDR3 DNA: TGTGCCATCAGTGAGTCAGGCAGGCGGAATGAAAAACTGTTTTTT
D gene: NA; J gene: TRBJ2-7; clone size: many; V gene: TRBV20-1; CDR3 protein: CSAAMGARASGQYF; CDR3 DNA: TGCAGTGCTGCAATGGGAGCCCGGGCGAGCGGGCAGTACTTC
D gene: TRBD1; J gene: TRBJ2-1; clone size: many; V gene: TRBV5-1; CDR3 protein: CASSLAGQGYEQFF; CDR3 DNA: TGCGCCAGCAGCTTGGCGGGACAGGGATATGAGCAGTTCTTC